This TCR beta chain was obtained from a study of cytomegalovirus exposure and HLA in healthy donors. PCR involved 60 Vbeta and 13 Jbeta primers. The method was immunoSEQ multiplex PCR; TCRdb's version includes in-frame clones alone and lacks a portion of them. The sample has approximately 86,000 clones, 85% seen once. Trimming took 5 bases from V and 2 from J, leaving 10 bases between them. The CDR3 sequence is 14 residues long. Looked up from germline, CDR1 is MNHEY and CDR2 is SMNVEV (reference sequence). Remarks on this clone: Its cognate antigen is unknown.

Study-wide results and caveats: Likely technical artifact: a cluster of highly shared sequence variants.

The source is a man aged 35 to 55 in good health and CMV-seropositive. The sequenced sample consisted of PBMCs. V usage is TRBV27 and J usage is TRBJ1-5; D is unresolved. CDR3 sequence (DNA): TGTGCCAGCAGTCGAGGGTCTGGCAATCAGCCCCAGCATTTT. The encoded protein is CASSRGSGNQPQHF.